These 7 T cell receptor beta chains were all obtained from the same sample, sequenced in a study of radiotherapy plus CTLA-4 blockade in lung cancer. Assay used: immunoSEQ multiplex PCR; TCRdb lists only in-frame clones, some missing. The sample includes 55,000 to 75,000 clones, 65% to 85% of them seen just once. Sample: peripheral blood, taken from a patient treated with radiotherapy plus ipilimumab. All receptors come from a human donor with non-small cell lung cancer whose response to radiotherapy plus ipilimumab could not be evaluated. Some clones in this sample may be carry-over from other donors' samples.

This clone was seen once. This chain uses TRBV9 with TRBJ2-1, with D maybe TRBD2 (5 bases). There are 15 residues in the CDR3. Per germline, CDR1 SGDLS and CDR2 YYNGEE. V was cut by 4 bases and J by 0 bases, with 11 bases left in between. CDR3 region: CASSTLGSSYNEQFF. The CDR3 nucleotides read TGTGCCAGCAGCACCCTAGGGAGCTCCTACAATGAGCAGTTCTTC.

J is TRBJ1-1 and V is TRBV14; a possible D gene is TRBD1 (6 bases). The CDR3 length is 15 residues. Trimming took 4 bases from V and 2 from J, leaving 14 bases between them. CDR1 and CDR2 (germline): SGHDN, FVKESK. The CDR3 nucleotides read TGTGCCAGCAGCCGAGGACAGAACTTTAACACTGAAGCTTTCTTT. As protein: CASSRGQNFNTEAFF.

This clone turned up a few times. This chain uses TRBV6-5 with TRBJ1-3; the match to TRBD1 covers 9 bases. The germline V gene has CDR1 MNHEY and CDR2 SVGAGI. J gave up 4 bases and V 6 bases, and 7 bases lay outside the gene matches. The CDR3 length is 15 residues. CDR3: CASSLQGATGNTIYF. In DNA, the CDR3 is TGTGCCAGCAGCCTACAGGGGGCGACGGGAAACACCATATATTTT.

This chain joins TRBV5-6 and TRBJ1-1; D may be TRBD1 (6 bases). CDR1 is SGHDT and CDR2 is YYEEEE in the germline V gene. The V and J ends lost 4 bases and 1 base respectively, with 14 bases between them. This CDR3 comprises 15 residues. CDR3 in amino acids: CASSNPYRENTEAFF. DNA of the CDR3: TGTGCCAGCAGCAATCCTTACAGGGAGAACACTGAAGCTTTCTTT.

This chain joins TRBV19 and TRBJ1-6, with 7 nucleotides matching TRBD1. The CDR3 totals 15 residues. Trimming took 4 bases from V and 8 from J; bases not matched to a gene: 8. Germline V gives CDR1 LNHDA, CDR2 SQIVND (reference sequence). The CDR3 loop is CASSTLTGEDSPLHF. CDR3 bases: TGTGCCAGTAGTACCCTCACAGGGGAGGATTCACCCCTCCACTTT.

The chain uses TRBV6-5 and TRBJ1-5, with D perhaps TRBD1 (5 bases). This CDR3 is 14 amino acids long. CDR1 is MNHEY, CDR2 SVGAGI, per germline. Trimming removed 6 bases at V and 4 bases at J, with 13 bases between. CDR3 in amino acids: CASSPGWGNQPQHF. The CDR3 nucleotides read TGTGCCAGCAGCCCAGGGTGGGGAAATCAGCCCCAGCATTTT.

Here the CDR3 reads CASSDWGSGDFTDTQYF. The CDR3, as DNA: TGTGCCAGCAGCGACTGGGGTAGCGGGGATTTCACAGATACGCAGTATTTT. This chain links TRBV9 with TRBJ2-3, with TRBD2 matching over 8 bases. Germline V lookup: CDR1 SGDLS, CDR2 YYNGEE. V dropped 3 bases and J dropped 2; count of bases not matched to a gene: 11. CDR3 size: 17 residues.